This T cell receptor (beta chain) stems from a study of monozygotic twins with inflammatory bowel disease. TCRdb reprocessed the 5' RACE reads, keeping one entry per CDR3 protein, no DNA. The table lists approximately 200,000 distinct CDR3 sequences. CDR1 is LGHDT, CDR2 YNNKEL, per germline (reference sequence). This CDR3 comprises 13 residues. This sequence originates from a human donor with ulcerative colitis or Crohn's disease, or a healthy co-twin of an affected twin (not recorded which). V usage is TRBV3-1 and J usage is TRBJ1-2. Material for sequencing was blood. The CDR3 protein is CASSQALNYGYTF. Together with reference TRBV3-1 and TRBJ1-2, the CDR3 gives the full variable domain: DTAVSQTPKYLVTQMGNDKSIKCEQNLGHDTMYWYKQDSKKFLKIMFSYNNKELIINETVPNRFSPKSPDKAHLNLHINSLELGDSAVYFCASSQALNYGYTFGSGTRLTVV.